This is a list of T cell receptor beta chains from one sample in a study of radiation and T cells in renal cell carcinoma. The data were produced by immunoSEQ multiplex PCR, yet TCRdb's version contains in-frame clones alone and is incomplete. The table shows 100,000 to 150,000 clones, with roughly 85% occurring only once. The specimen was blood, collected from a patient whose treatment included radiotherapy and nephrectomy. These receptors originate from a woman in her sixties or seventies with renal cell carcinoma. Both conserved end residues are part of each CDR3. The D gene is left open where the match is weak. Where a row states a size, it is once, few, many or the class of an expanded clone; other rows omit it.

J gene | clone size | D gene | V gene | CDR3 protein | CDR3 DNA
TRBJ2-1 | NA | NA | TRBV5-1 | CASSLNRATNNEQFF | TGCGCCAGCAGCTTGAACAGGGCAACGAACAATGAGCAGTTCTTC
TRBJ2-1 | NA | NA | TRBV19 | CASSIGRLESSYNEQFF | TGTGCCAGTAGTATTGGCCGTCTAGAGAGCTCCTACAATGAGCAGTTCTTC
TRBJ1-2 | NA | NA | TRBV6-1 | CASSSRDSRGYGYTF | TGTGCCAGCAGTTCTCGGGACTCCCGGGGATATGGCTACACCTTC
TRBJ1-3 | NA | NA | TRBV5-6 | CASSLRGVHSSGNTIYF | TGTGCCAGCAGCTTGAGGGGGGTACACAGCTCTGGAAACACCATATATTTT
TRBJ2-1 | NA | TRBD2 | TRBV4-2 | CASSPLGSGGEEQFF | TGTGCCAGCAGCCCTCTCGGGAGCGGGGGGGAGGAGCAGTTCTTC
TRBJ1-6 | once | NA | TRBV6-4 | CASSEGGNSPLHF | TGTGCCAGCAGTGAAGGGGGGAATTCACCCCTCCACTTT
TRBJ1-4 | NA | NA | TRBV4-3 | CASSHSFPQGSNEKLFF | TGCGCCAGCAGCCATTCCTTCCCGCAGGGTTCAAATGAAAAACTGTTTTTT
TRBJ2-7 | NA | TRBD2 | TRBV7-6 | CASSRGGEDEQYF | TGTGCCAGCAGCCGGGGGGGGGAAGACGAGCAGTACTTC
TRBJ2-2 | NA | TRBD2 | TRBV2 | CASSQEGLANTGELFF | TGTGCCAGCAGTCAGGAAGGACTAGCGAACACCGGGGAGCTGTTTTTT
TRBJ2-7 | NA | NA | TRBV28 | CASSLWATVYEQYF | TGTGCCAGCAGTTTATGGGCAACAGTCTACGAGCAGTACTTC
TRBJ2-5 | NA | NA | TRBV11-2 | CASSPGGRGQETQYF | TGTGCCAGCAGCCCAGGGGGGCGGGGACAAGAGACCCAGTACTTC
TRBJ1-4 | NA | TRBD1 | TRBV10-1 | CASSVTGCREKLFF | TGCGCCAGCAGCGTGACAGGGTGCCGCGAAAAACTGTTTTTT
TRBJ2-1 | NA | TRBD2 | TRBV28 | CASSFILAGVSEQFF | TGTGCCAGCAGTTTTATCCTAGCGGGAGTATCTGAGCAGTTCTTC
TRBJ1-4 | NA | NA | TRBV27 | CASSLNSPNEKLFF | TGTGCCAGCAGTTTAAACAGCCCGAATGAAAAACTGTTTTTT
TRBJ2-2 | NA | TRBD1 | TRBV2 | CASSEWGQATGELFF | TGTGCCAGCAGTGAATGGGGACAGGCGACCGGGGAGCTGTTTTTT
TRBJ1-5 | NA | NA | TRBV28 | CASSYGGYSNQPQHF | TGTGCCAGCAGTTATGGTGGGTATAGCAATCAGCCCCAGCATTTT